The 3 T cell receptor beta chains presented below share a single source sample, sequenced in a study of metastatic and nonmetastatic thyroid tumors (dated by TCRdb to the early 2020s). Library construction relied on PCR. Data came from an Illumina HiSeq 4000. TCRdb trimmed the raw reads at Q25, called clones with MiXCR and kept productive beta chains. This sample comprises tens of thousands of clones, 24% of them detected only once. The ten largest clonotypes hold about 15% of the sample. None of the patients had been given any treatment before thyroid surgery. The sequencing sample was made of blood. These TCRs come from a female donor with papillary thyroid cancer or a benign thyroid nodule (not recorded which). Some clones in this sample may be carry-over from other donors' samples.

This clone was seen only a few times. Likely a read error: the CDR3 ends without its conserved phenylalanine or tryptophan. The V call is TRBV6-1, the J call TRBJ2-1; the match to TRBD1 covers 7 bases. Germline V lookup: CDR1 MNHNS, CDR2 SASEGT. The CDR3 has 14 amino acids. V trimming: 9 bases; J trimming: 3 bases; junction bases outside the gene matches: 8. The CDR3 DNA follows: TGTGCCAGTAGTACAGGGACAGACTACAATGAGCAGTTCCTC. Translating it yields CASSTGTDYNEQFL.

The chain joins TRBV6-1 to TRBJ1-4, with D possibly being TRBD1 (5 bases). Trimming cost V 6 bases and J 7 bases, with 18 bases left between them. Germline CDR1 MNHNS, CDR2 SASEGT. This CDR3 has 15 amino acids. The CDR3 sequence: CASRSLGGWSEKLFF. The CDR3 DNA is TGTGCCAGCAGAAGTCTCGGGGGATGGAGTGAAAAACTGTTTTTT.

The sample holds many counts of this clone. V usage is TRBV7-8 and J usage is TRBJ2-7; unclear D gene. Germline V gene lookup returns CDR1 SGHVS and CDR2 FQNEAQ. V was clipped by 1 base and J by 2 bases, with 12 bases between them. The CDR3 spans 15 residues. The CDR3 region is CASSLGRTQPYEQYF. For the CDR3, the DNA is TGTGCCAGCAGCTTAGGACGGACCCAACCCTACGAGCAGTACTTC.